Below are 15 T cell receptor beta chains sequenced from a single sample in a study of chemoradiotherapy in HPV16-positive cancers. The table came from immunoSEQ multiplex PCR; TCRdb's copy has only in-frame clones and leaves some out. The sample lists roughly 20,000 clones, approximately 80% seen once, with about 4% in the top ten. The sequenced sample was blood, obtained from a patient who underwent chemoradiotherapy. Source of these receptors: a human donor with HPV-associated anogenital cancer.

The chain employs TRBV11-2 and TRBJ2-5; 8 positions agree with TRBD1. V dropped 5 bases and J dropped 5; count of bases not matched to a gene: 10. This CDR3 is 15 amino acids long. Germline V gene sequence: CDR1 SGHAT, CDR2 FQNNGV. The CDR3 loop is CASSLSTGESETQYF. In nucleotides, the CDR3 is TGTGCCAGCAGCCTCTCGACAGGGGAGAGTGAGACCCAGTACTTC.

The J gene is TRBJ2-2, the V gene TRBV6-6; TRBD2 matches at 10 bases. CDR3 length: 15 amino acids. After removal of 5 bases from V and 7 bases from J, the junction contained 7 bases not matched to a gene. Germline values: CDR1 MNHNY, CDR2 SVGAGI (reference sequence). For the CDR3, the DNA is TGTGCCAGCAGTCCAGCGGGGGGGCGGGTCGGGGAGCTGTTTTTT. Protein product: CASSPAGGRVGELFF.

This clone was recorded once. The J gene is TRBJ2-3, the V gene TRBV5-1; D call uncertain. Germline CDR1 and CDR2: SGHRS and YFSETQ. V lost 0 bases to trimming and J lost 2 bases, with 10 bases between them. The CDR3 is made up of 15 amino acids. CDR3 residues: CASSLVPQFTDTQYF. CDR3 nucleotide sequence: TGCGCCAGCAGCTTGGTTCCCCAGTTCACAGATACGCAGTATTTT.

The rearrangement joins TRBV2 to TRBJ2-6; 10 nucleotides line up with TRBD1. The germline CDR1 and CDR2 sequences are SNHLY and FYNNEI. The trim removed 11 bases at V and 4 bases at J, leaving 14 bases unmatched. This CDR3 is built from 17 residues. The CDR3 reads CAAKGQGSFSGANVLTF. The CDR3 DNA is TGTGCCGCTAAGGGACAGGGGTCTTTTTCCGGGGCCAACGTCCTGACTTTC.

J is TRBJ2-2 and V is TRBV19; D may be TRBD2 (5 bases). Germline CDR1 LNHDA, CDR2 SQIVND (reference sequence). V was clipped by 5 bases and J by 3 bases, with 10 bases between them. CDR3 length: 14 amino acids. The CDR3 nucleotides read TGTGCCAGTAGTGCGGACGGGGACACCGGGGAGCTGTTTTTT. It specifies CASSADGDTGELFF.

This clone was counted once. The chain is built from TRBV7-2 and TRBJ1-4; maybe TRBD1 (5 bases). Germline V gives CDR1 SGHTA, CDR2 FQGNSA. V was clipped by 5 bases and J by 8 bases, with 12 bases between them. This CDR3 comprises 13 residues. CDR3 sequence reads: CASSPMGVEKLFF. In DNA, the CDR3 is TGTGCCAGCAGCCCGATGGGGGTAGAAAAACTGTTTTTT.

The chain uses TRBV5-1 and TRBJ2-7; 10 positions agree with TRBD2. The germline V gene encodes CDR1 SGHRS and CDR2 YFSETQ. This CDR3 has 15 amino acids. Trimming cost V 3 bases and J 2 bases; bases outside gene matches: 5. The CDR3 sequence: CASSSSSGGPYEQYF. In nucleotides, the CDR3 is TGCGCCAGCAGCTCCTCTAGCGGGGGCCCCTACGAGCAGTACTTC.

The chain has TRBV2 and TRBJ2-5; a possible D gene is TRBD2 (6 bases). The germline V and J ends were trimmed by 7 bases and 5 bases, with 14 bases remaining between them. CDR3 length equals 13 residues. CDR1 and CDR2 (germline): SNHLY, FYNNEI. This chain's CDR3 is CASTNSGGETQYF. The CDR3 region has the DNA TGTGCCAGCACTAACTCCGGAGGGGAGACCCAGTACTTC.

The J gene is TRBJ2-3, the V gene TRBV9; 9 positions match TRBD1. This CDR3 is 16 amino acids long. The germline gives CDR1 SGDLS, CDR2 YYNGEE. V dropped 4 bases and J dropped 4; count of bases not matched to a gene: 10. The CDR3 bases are TGTGCCAGCAGCCCCCGGGGACAGGGTGCTCCAGATACGCAGTATTTT. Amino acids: CASSPRGQGAPDTQYF.

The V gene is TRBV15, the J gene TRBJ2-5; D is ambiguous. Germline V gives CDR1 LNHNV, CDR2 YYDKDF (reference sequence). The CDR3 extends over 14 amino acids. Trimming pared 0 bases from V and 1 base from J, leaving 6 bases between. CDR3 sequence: CATSRDRSQETQYF. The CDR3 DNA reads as TGTGCCACCAGCAGAGATCGCTCCCAAGAGACCCAGTACTTC.

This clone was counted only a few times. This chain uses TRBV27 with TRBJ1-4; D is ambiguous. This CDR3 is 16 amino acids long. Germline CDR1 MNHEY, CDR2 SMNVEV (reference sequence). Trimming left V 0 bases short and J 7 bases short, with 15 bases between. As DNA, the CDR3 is TGTGCCAGCAGTTTATCGCCGGCGCCTAGGAGTGAAAAACTGTTTTTT. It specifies CASSLSPAPRSEKLFF.

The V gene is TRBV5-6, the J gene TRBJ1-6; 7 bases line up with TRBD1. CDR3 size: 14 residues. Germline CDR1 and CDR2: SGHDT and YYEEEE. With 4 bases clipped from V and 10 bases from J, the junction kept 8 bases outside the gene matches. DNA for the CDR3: TGTGCCAGCAGCGCACGGACAGGTCTCTCACCCCTCCACTTT. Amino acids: CASSARTGLSPLHF.

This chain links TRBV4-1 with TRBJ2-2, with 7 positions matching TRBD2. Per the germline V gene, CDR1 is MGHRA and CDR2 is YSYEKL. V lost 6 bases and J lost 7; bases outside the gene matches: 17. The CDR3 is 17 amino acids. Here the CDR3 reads CASSHALRTSRGGELFF. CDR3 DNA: TGCGCCAGCAGTCATGCACTTAGGACTAGTCGGGGCGGGGAGCTGTTTTTT.

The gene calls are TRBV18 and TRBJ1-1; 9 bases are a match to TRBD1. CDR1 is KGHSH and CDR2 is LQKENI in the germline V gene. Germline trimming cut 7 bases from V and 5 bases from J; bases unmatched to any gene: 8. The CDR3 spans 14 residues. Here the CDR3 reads CASYLQGAGTEAFF. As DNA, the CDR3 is TGTGCCAGCTACTTACAGGGGGCAGGGACTGAAGCTTTCTTT.

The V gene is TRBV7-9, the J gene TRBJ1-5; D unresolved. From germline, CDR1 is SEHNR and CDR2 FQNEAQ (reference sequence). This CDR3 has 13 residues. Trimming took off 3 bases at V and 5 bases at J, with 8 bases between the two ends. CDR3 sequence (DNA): TGTGCCAGCAGCTTTAGCACGGATCAGCCCCAGCATTTT. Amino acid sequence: CASSFSTDQPQHF.